This T cell receptor (beta chain) was sequenced in a study of blood T cell repertoires in COVID-19. Across the study: Specimens from acute and convalescent COVID-19 originated in the United States, Italy and Spain.

The ends were cut back, 6 bases at V and 3 bases at J, with 15 bases in the middle. The CDR3 is 15 amino acids. Germline CDR1 reads LNHDA; CDR2 reads SQIVND (reference sequence). In the original analysis: Nucleated cell number was recorded as an estimate derived from reference gene primer amplification. TCRdb keeps only in-frame clones here, not all; method: immunoSEQ multiplex PCR. V and J calls and clone size are copied from that table; D and trimming were computed from the DNA. Found here are approximately 150,000 clones, roughly 89% of them singletons; the top ten hold 8.5% to 9%. Patients in Seattle were enrolled during active infection, then followed longitudinally.

Sequenced: peripheral blood. The sequence was collected from a man aged 25-40 years with COVID-19, enrolled during active disease. The chain joins TRBV19 to TRBJ1-5; D possibly corresponds to TRBD1 (6 bases). This CDR3 reads CASRGGAAFNQPQHF. Here the CDR3 DNA reads TGTGCCAGTAGGGGGGGGGCGGCATTCAATCAGCCCCAGCATTTT. The full variable domain, in which reference TRBV19 and TRBJ1-5 provide the parts outside the CDR3, is DGGITQSPKYLFRKEGQNVTLSCEQNLNHDAMYWYRQDPGQGLRLIYYSQIVNDFQKGDIAEGYSVSREKKESFPLTVTSAQKNPTAFYLCASRGGAAFNQPQHFGDGTRLSIL.